The rows below give T cell receptor beta chains drawn from one sample of a study of PD-L1 blockade in urothelial cancer. Sequencing used immunoSEQ multiplex PCR; TCRdb keeps in-frame clones, though not all of them. The sample contains approximately 65,000 clones, about 89% of which appear only once. The source material was PBMCs, sampled around atezolizumab (anti-PD-L1) treatment. These receptor sequences come from a man between 60 and 70 years old with urothelial cancer. Each CDR3 is given with its conserved first and last residue. The D gene is left open where the match is weak. The size of a clone is reported for some rows only, either as once, few or many, or as a class for expanded clones.

v_gene,d_gene,abundance,j_gene,CDR3nt,CDR3aa
TRBV4-3,NA,NA,TRBJ2-3,TGCGCCAGCAGCCAAGACTACCCAGATACGCAGTATTTT,CASSQDYPDTQYF
TRBV5-1,TRBD2,NA,TRBJ2-5,TGCGCCAGCAGTTTCGGACTAGCGGGAGGTATTGCGGAGACCCAGTACTTC,CASSFGLAGGIAETQYF
TRBV29-1,TRBD1,NA,TRBJ1-2,TGCAGCGTCCTTGGACAGGGGGCAAGAGGCTACACCTTC,CSVLGQGARGYTF
TRBV7-9,TRBD1,NA,TRBJ1-1,TGTGCCAGCATCCGACAAACAGGGGCGAAGGACACTGAAGCTTTCTTT,CASIRQTGAKDTEAFF
TRBV28,TRBD1,NA,TRBJ1-5,TGTGCCAGCAGCCAGGACAGGGAGACCCAGCATTTT,CASSQDRETQHF
TRBV5-1,NA,NA,TRBJ1-4,TGCGCCAGCAGCTTCACAGGAGATAATAATGAAAAACTGTTTTTT,CASSFTGDNNEKLFF
TRBV27,TRBD2,NA,TRBJ2-7,TGTGCCAGCAGTTATAAACTTGGGGCTAGCGGGAGGCCGACCTACGAGCAGTACTTC,CASSYKLGASGRPTYEQYF
TRBV28,NA,NA,TRBJ2-1,TGTGCCAGCAGTCCTACGGCGGGGTTAGAGCAGTTCTTC,CASSPTAGLEQFF
TRBV7-6,TRBD2,once,TRBJ2-5,TGTGCCAGCAGCTTAGTCCCAGCGGGGGTCGAGGAGACCCAGTACTTC,CASSLVPAGVEETQYF
TRBV5-4,NA,NA,TRBJ1-5,TGTGCCAGCAGCTTGGACGGACTCAATCAGCCCCAGCATTTT,CASSLDGLNQPQHF
TRBV5-1,NA,NA,TRBJ2-3,TGCGCCAGCAGCTTCGTCCCGGGATCATCCACAGATACGCAGTATTTT,CASSFVPGSSTDTQYF